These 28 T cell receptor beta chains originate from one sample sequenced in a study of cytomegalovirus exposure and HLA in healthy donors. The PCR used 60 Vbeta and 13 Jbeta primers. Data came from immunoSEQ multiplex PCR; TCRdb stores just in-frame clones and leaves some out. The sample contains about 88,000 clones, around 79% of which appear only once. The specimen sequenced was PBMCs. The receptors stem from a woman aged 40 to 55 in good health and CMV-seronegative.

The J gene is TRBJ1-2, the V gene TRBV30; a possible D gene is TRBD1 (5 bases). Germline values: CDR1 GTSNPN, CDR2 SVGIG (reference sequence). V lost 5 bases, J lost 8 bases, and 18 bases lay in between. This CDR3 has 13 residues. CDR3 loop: CAWETATASGYTF. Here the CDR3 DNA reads TGTGCCTGGGAGACAGCTACGGCCTCAGGCTACACCTTC.

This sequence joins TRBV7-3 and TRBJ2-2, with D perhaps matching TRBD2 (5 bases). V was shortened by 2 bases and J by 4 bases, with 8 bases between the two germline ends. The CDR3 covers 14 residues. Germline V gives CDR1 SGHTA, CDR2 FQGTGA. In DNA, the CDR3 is TGTGCCAGCAGCTTAGAGACTACCACCGGGGAGCTGTTTTTT. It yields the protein CASSLETTTGELFF.

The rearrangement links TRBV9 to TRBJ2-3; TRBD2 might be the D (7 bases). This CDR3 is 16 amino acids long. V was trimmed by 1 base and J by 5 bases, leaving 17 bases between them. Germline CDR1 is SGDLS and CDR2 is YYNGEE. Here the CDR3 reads CASSVLSLGGRDTQYF. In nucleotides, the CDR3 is TGTGCCAGCAGCGTATTATCGCTGGGGGGGCGAGATACGCAGTATTTT. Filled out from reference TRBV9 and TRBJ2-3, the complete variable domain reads DSGVTQTPKHLITATGQRVTLRCSPRSGDLSVYWYQQSLDQGLQFLIQYYNGEERAKGNILERFSAQQFPDLHSELNLSSLELGDSALYFCASSVLSLGGRDTQYFGPGTRLTVL.

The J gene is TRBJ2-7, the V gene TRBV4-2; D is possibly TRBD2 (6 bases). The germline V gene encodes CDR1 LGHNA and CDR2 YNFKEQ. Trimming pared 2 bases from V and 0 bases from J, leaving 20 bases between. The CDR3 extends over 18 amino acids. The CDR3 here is CASSQSLVVPGASYEQYF. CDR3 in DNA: TGTGCCAGCAGCCAATCGCTCGTCGTCCCGGGAGCCTCCTACGAGCAGTACTTC.

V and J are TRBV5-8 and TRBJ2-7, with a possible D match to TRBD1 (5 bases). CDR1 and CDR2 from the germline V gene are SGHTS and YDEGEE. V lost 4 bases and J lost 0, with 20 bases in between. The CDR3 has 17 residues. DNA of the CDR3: TGTGCCAGCAGCCTAACCCTAACGACAGTACCCTCCTACGAGCAGTACTTC. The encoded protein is CASSLTLTTVPSYEQYF.

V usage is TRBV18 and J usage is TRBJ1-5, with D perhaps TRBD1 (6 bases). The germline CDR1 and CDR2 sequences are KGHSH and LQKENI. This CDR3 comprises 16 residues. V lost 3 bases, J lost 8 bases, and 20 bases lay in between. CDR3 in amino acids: CASSPPGRSQGEPQHF. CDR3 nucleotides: TGTGCCAGCTCACCCCCCGGACGTTCACAGGGTGAGCCCCAGCATTTT.

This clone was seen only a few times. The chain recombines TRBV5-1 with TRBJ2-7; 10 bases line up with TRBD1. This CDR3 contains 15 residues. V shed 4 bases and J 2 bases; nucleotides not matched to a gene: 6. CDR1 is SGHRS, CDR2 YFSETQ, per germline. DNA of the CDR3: TGCGCCAGCAGCCCCCTGACAGGGGGCACCTACGAGCAGTACTTC. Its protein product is CASSPLTGGTYEQYF.

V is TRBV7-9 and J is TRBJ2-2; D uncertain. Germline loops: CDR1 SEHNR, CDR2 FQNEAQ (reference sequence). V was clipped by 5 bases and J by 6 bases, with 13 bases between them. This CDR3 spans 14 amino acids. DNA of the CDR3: TGTGCCAGCAGCGACTCTGTTTTTCCCGGGGAGCTGTTTTTT. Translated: CASSDSVFPGELFF.

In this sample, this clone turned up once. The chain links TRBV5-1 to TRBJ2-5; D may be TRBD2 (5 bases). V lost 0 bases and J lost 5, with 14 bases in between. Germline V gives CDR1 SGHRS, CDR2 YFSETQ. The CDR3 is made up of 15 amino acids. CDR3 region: CASSLDRGGLETQYF. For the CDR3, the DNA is TGCGCCAGCAGCTTGGACCGTGGAGGATTGGAGACCCAGTACTTC.

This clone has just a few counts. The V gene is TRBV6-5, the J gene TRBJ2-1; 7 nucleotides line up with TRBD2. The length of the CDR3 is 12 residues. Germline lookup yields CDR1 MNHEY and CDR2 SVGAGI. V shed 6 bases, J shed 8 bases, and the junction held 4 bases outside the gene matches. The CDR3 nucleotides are TGTGCCAGCAGAGAGACTAGCCATGAGCAGTTCTTC. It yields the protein CASRETSHEQFF.

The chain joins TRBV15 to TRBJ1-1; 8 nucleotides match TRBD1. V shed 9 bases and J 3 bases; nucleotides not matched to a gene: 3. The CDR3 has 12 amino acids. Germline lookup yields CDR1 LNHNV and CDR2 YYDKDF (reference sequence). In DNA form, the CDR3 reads TGTGCCACAACGACAGGGGACACTGAAGCTTTCTTT. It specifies CATTTGDTEAFF. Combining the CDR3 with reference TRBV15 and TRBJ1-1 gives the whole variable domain DAMVIQNPRYQVTQFGKPVTLSCSQTLNHNVMYWYQQKSSQAPKLLFHYYDKDFNNEADTPDNFQSRRPNTSFCFLDIRSPGLGDTAMYLCATTTGDTEAFFGQGTRLTVV.

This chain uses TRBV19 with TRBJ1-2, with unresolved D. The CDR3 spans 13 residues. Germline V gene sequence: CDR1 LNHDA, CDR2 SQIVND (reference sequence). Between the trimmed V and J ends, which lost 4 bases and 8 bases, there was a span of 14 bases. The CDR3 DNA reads TGTGCCAGTAGTACCCCGGGAAGGTGGGGCTACACCTTC. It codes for CASSTPGRWGYTF. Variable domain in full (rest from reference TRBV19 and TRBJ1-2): DGGITQSPKYLFRKEGQNVTLSCEQNLNHDAMYWYRQDPGQGLRLIYYSQIVNDFQKGDIAEGYSVSREKKESFPLTVTSAQKNPTAFYLCASSTPGRWGYTFGSGTRLTVV.

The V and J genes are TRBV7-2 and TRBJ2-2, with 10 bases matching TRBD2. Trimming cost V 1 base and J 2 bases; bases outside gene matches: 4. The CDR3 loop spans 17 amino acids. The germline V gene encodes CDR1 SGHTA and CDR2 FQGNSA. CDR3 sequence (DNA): TGTGCCAGCAGCTTAGGAATAGCGGGGGGTAACACCGGGGAGCTGTTTTTT. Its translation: CASSLGIAGGNTGELFF.

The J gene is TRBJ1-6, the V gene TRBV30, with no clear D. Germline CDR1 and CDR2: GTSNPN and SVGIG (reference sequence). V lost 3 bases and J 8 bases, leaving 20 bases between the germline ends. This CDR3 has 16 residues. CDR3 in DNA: TGTGCCTGGAGACCCTTAGCCGGGAATAGTGATTCACCCCTCCACTTT. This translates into CAWRPLAGNSDSPLHF. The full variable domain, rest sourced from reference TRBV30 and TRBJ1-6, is SQTIHQWPATLVQPVGSPLSLECTVEGTSNPNLYWYRQAAGRGLQLLFYSVGIGQISSEVPQNLSASRPQDRQFILSSKKLLLSDSGFYLCAWRPLAGNSDSPLHFGNGTRLTVT.

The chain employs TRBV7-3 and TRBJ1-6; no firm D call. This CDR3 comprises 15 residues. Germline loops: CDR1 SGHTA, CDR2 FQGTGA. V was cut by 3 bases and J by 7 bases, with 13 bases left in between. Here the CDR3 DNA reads TGTGCCAGCAGCTTGGAGGGCAGTGGGAATTCACCCCTCCACTTT. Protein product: CASSLEGSGNSPLHF.

Here the CDR3 DNA reads TGTGCCAGCAGTGAATCTCCAGGGGGGTTCCTGAACTATGGCTACACCTTC. Residues: CASSESPGGFLNYGYTF. This chain connects TRBV25-1 to TRBJ1-2; 7 nucleotides match TRBD1. J was trimmed by 2 bases and V by 1 base; bases with no gene match: 10. This CDR3 has 17 amino acids. CDR1 and CDR2 from the germline V gene are MGHDK and SYGVNS.

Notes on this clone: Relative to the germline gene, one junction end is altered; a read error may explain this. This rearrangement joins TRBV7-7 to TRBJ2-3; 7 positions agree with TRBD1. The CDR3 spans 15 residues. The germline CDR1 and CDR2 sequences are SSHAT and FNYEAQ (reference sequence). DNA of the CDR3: TGTGCTAGCAGCCCCCTCACAGGGGTAGCAGATACGCAGTATTTT. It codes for CASSPLTGVADTQYF.

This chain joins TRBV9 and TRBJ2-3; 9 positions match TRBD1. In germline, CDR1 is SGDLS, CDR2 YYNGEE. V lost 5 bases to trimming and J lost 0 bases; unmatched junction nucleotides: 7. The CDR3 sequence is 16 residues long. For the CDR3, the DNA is TGTGCCAGCAGTGTTCGGACAGGGGAGAGCACAGATACGCAGTATTTT. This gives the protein CASSVRTGESTDTQYF.

The CDR3 spells CASSLRVTGGYTEAFF. The CDR3 DNA is TGTGCCAGCAGCTTGCGAGTGACGGGGGGATACACTGAAGCTTTCTTT. V usage is TRBV5-4 and J usage is TRBJ1-1, with D maybe TRBD1 (5 bases). The CDR3 totals 16 residues. V gave up 1 base and J gave up 3 bases, with 16 bases separating them. Germline CDR1 is SGHNT and CDR2 is YYREEE (reference sequence).

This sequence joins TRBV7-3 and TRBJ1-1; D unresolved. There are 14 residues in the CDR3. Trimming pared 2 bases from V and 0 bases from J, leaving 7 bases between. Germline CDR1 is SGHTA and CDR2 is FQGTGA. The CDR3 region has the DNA TGTGCCAGCAGCTTAGCAGGTTTGAACACTGAAGCTTTCTTT. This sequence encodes CASSLAGLNTEAFF.

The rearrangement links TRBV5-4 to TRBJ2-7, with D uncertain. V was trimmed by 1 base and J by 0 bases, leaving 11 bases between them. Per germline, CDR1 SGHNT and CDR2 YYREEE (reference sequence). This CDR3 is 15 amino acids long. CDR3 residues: CASSLFGQISYEQYF. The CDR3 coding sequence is TGTGCCAGCAGCTTGTTTGGGCAGATCTCCTACGAGCAGTACTTC.

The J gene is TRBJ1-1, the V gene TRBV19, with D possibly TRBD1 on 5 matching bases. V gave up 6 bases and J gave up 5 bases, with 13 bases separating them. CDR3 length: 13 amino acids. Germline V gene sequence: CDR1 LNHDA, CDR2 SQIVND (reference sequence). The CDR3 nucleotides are TGTGCCAGTAGAAACCAAAGACAGACTGAAGCTTTCTTT. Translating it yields CASRNQRQTEAFF.

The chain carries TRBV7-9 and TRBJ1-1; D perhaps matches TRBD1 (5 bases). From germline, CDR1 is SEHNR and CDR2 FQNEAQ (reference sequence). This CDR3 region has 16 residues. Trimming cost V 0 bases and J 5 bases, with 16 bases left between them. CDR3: CASSLALVGGRTEAFF. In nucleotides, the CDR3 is TGTGCCAGCAGCTTAGCCCTGGTGGGGGGAAGAACTGAAGCTTTCTTT.

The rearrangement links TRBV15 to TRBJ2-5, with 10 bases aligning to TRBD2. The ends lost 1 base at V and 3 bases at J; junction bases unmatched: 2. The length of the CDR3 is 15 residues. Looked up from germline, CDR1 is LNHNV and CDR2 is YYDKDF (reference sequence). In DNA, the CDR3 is TGTGCCACCAGCAGAGCCCTAGCGGGGGAAGAGACCCAGTACTTC. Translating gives CATSRALAGEETQYF.

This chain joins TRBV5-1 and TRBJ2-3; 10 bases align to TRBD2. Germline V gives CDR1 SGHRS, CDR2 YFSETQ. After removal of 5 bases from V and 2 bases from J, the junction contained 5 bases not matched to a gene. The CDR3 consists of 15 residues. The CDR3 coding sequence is TGCGCCAGCAGTCTAGCGGGGGCCCCCACAGATACGCAGTATTTT. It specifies CASSLAGAPTDTQYF.

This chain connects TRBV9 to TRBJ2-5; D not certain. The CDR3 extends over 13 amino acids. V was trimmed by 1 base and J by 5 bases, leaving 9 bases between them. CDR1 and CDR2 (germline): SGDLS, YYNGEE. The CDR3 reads CASSVRPEETQYF. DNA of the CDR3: TGTGCCAGCAGCGTACGGCCGGAGGAGACCCAGTACTTC.

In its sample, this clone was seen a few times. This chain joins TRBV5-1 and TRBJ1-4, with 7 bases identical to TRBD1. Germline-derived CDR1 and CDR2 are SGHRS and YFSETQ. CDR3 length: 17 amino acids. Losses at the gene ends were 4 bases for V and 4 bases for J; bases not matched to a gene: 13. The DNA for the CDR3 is TGCGCCAGCAGCGCACCCTTAGGGGGCGCGGGTAATGAAAAACTGTTTTTT. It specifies CASSAPLGGAGNEKLFF.

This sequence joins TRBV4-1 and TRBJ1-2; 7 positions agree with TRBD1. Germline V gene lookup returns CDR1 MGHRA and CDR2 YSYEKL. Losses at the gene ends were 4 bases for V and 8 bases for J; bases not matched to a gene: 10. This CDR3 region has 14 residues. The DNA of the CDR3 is TGCGCCAGCAGCCGCTTAGGAGGGGGCGACGGCTACACCTTC. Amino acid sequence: CASSRLGGGDGYTF.